These 7 T cell receptor beta chains came from one sample sequenced in a study of shared clonotypes between healthy human individuals (dated by TCRdb to the early 2020s). Library preparation used the immunoSEQ multiplex PCR assay. In its TCRdb copy, this immuneACCESS table keeps in-frame sequences only and misses some clones. Where compared with another copy, unresolved V genes explain less than half of these, and the others have no known cause. The sample table holds more than 550,000 clones, of which about 90% were seen once. The top ten constitute 34% of the sample. Specimen: memory CD8+ T cells from PBMCs. The sample's cell subset or site label is to be understood as: CD45RO+ cells pooled with CCR7-negative TemRA cells. Source of these receptors: a man aged 18 to 35 in good health. Some clones in this sample may be carry-over from other donors' samples.

This clone occurred a few times. CDR3 protein: CAWLGGWYGYTF. CDR3 nucleotide sequence: TGTGCCTGGCTTGGTGGTTGGTATGGCTACACCTTC. V gene TRBV30 combines with J gene TRBJ1-2; D unclear. The germline CDR1 and CDR2 sequences are GTSNPN and SVGIG (reference sequence). V shed 5 bases and J shed 5 bases, with 12 bases lying between them. The CDR3 spans 12 residues.

The CDR3 DNA reads TGTGCCAGCAGCTCGGGACAGGGGGCCAGCTACGAGCAGTACTTC. This sequence encodes CASSSGQGASYEQYF. V usage is TRBV7-8 and J usage is TRBJ2-7, with TRBD1 matching over 12 bases. This CDR3 is built from 15 residues. Germline assignment: CDR1 SGHVS and CDR2 FQNEAQ. J was trimmed by 3 bases and V by 4 bases; bases with no gene match: 4.

This clone was counted a single time. This rearrangement joins TRBV13 to TRBJ2-7; D is perhaps TRBD1 (5 bases). This CDR3 is 13 amino acids long. V shed 8 bases and J shed 7 bases, with 18 bases lying between them. Germline assignment: CDR1 PRHDT and CDR2 FYEKMQ (reference sequence). In DNA form, the CDR3 reads TGTGCCAGCGTTACAGGAAGGTTGGGGGAGCAGTACTTC. This codes for CASVTGRLGEQYF.

This chain joins TRBV9 and TRBJ2-6, with D perhaps TRBD1 (6 bases). V lost 3 bases to trimming and J lost 1 base, with 17 bases between them. The CDR3 contains 18 residues. Germline V gives CDR1 SGDLS, CDR2 YYNGEE. The CDR3 loop reads CASSGGTSGPSGANVLTF. DNA for the CDR3: TGTGCCAGCAGCGGGGGGACATCCGGGCCGTCTGGGGCCAACGTCCTGACTTTC.

The chain carries TRBV28 and TRBJ2-3, with D possibly TRBD2 on 6 matching bases. Germline lookup yields CDR1 MDHEN and CDR2 SYDVKM. The CDR3 is 15 amino acids. Trimming shortened V by 6 bases and J by 1 base, and 14 bases separated the two germline ends. The CDR3 DNA reads TGTGCCAGCAGCCTGGGGGGTTCTGGCACAGATACGCAGTATTTT. Translating it yields CASSLGGSGTDTQYF.

The chain links TRBV19 to TRBJ2-2; perhaps TRBD1 as D (6 bases). Per the germline V gene, CDR1 is LNHDA and CDR2 is SQIVND (reference sequence). The length of the CDR3 is 15 residues. Deletions cut 3 bases from V and 5 bases from J, with 13 bases between. The CDR3: CASSIGRGRTGELFF. The CDR3 nucleotides are TGTGCCAGTAGTATTGGCAGGGGTAGGACCGGGGAGCTGTTTTTT. The complete variable domain, with remaining parts taken from reference TRBV19 and TRBJ2-2, reads DGGITQSPKYLFRKEGQNVTLSCEQNLNHDAMYWYRQDPGQGLRLIYYSQIVNDFQKGDIAEGYSVSREKKESFPLTVTSAQKNPTAFYLCASSIGRGRTGELFFGEGSRLTVL.

This chain joins TRBV28 and TRBJ2-7; D remains ambiguous. CDR3 length: 13 amino acids. Trimming removed 0 bases at V and 6 bases at J, with 9 bases between. The germline V gene encodes CDR1 MDHEN and CDR2 SYDVKM. DNA for the CDR3: TGTGCCAGCAGTTTATGCCGGAAGTGCGAGCAGTACTTC. This encodes CASSLCRKCEQYF.